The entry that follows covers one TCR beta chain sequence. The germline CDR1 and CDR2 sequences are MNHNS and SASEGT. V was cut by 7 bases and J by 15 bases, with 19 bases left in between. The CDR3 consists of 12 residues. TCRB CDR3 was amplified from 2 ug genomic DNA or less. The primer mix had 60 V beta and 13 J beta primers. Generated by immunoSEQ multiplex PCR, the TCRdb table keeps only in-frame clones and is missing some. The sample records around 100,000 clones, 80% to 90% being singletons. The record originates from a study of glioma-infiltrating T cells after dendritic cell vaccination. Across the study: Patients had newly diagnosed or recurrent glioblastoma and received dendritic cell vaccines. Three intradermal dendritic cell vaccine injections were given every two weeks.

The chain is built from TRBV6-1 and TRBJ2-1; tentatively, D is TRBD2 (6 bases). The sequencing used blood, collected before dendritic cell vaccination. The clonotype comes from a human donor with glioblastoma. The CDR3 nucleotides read TGTGCCAGCACAGAAGGACTACCCAACCTGTTCTTC. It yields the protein CASTEGLPNLFF.